Listed below are T cell receptor beta chains from one sample, sequenced in a study of CD8+CD57+ T cells in acquired aplastic anemia. TCRdb fed the reads into MiXCR, producing one record per CDR3 protein. The table shows under 500,000 distinct CDR3 sequences, with more than 25% occurring only once. Material for sequencing was sorted CD4+, CD8+, or CD8+CD57+ T cells (not recorded which) from PBMCs. Receptors originate from a human donor with aplastic anemia. The conserved cysteine and the conserved F or W are not part of the CDR3 here. A D gene is named only where the DNA matches it firmly.

cdr3_length: 12
v_call: TRBV19
d_call: .
cdr3_aa: ASSGGRSIYGYT

cdr3_length: 11
v_call: TRBV30
d_call: TRBD1
cdr3_aa: AWSVGQGNTIY

cdr3_length: 10
v_call: TRBV14
d_call: .
cdr3_aa: ASSQVGYEQY

cdr3_length: 12
v_call: TRBV2
d_call: TRBD1
cdr3_aa: ASSWDRVNNEQF

cdr3_length: 11
v_call: TRBV7-2
d_call: .
cdr3_aa: ASSLAFTDTQY

cdr3_length: 11
v_call: TRBV29-1
d_call: TRBD1
cdr3_aa: SVATGWSSEQY

cdr3_length: 12
v_call: TRBV2
d_call: .
cdr3_aa: ASSEDQGDYGYT

cdr3_length: 13
v_call: TRBV2
d_call: .
cdr3_aa: ASSEPFSGANVLT

cdr3_length: 16
v_call: TRBV14
d_call: TRBD2
cdr3_aa: ASSQDGPSGRATHEQF

cdr3_length: 9
v_call: TRBV29-1
d_call: .
cdr3_aa: SVAVTTEAF

cdr3_length: 12
v_call: TRBV5-6
d_call: .
cdr3_aa: ASSLGRASTGYT

cdr3_length: 17
v_call: TRBV19
d_call: TRBD1
cdr3_aa: ASIESLSGTGGEGYGYT

cdr3_length: 12
v_call: TRBV27
d_call: .
cdr3_aa: ASSLTRSTDTQY

cdr3_length: 13
v_call: TRBV2
d_call: TRBD1
cdr3_aa: ASKEDREVNYGYT

cdr3_length: 10
v_call: TRBV25-1
d_call: TRBD1
cdr3_aa: ASSRTGGGNT

cdr3_length: 14
v_call: TRBV20-1
d_call: TRBD1
cdr3_aa: SARGGELDRGYEQY

cdr3_length: 13
v_call: TRBV19
d_call: .
cdr3_aa: ASSLAAFSGNTIY

cdr3_length: 14
v_call: TRBV5-1
d_call: .
cdr3_aa: ASSLAAGGGYSEQF

cdr3_length: 16
v_call: TRBV2
d_call: TRBD1
cdr3_aa: TSSPRARDRYSNQPQH

cdr3_length: 16
v_call: TRBV5-1
d_call: .
cdr3_aa: ASSLDPGGPYSNQPQH

cdr3_length: 12
v_call: TRBV29-1
d_call: .
cdr3_aa: SGLSGASTDTQY

cdr3_length: 12
v_call: TRBV25-1
d_call: .
cdr3_aa: ASSWGPDRQTQY

cdr3_length: 12
v_call: TRBV10-1
d_call: TRBD1
cdr3_aa: ASRGDRVFETQY

cdr3_length: 10
v_call: TRBV5-6
d_call: .
cdr3_aa: ASKWAQDTQY

cdr3_length: 15
v_call: TRBV19
d_call: TRBD2
cdr3_aa: ASSTLSTSGRWNEQF

cdr3_length: 9
v_call: TRBV12-3/TRBV12-4
d_call: TRBD2
cdr3_aa: ASRAGGSQY

cdr3_length: 12
v_call: TRBV24-1
d_call: .
cdr3_aa: ASSLVGGLNEQF

cdr3_length: 9
v_call: TRBV10-1
d_call: .
cdr3_aa: ASDSTDMQY

cdr3_length: 11
v_call: TRBV9
d_call: .
cdr3_aa: ASSKGTQYEQY

cdr3_length: 9
v_call: TRBV30
d_call: .
cdr3_aa: AWRGTLEQY

cdr3_length: 13
v_call: TRBV20-1
d_call: TRBD2
cdr3_aa: SAVSGGEFGETQY

cdr3_length: 13
v_call: TRBV9
d_call: .
cdr3_aa: ASSVDGGHGQPQH

cdr3_length: 14
v_call: TRBV9
d_call: .
cdr3_aa: ASSVGDPGMGNTIY

cdr3_length: 12
v_call: TRBV2
d_call: TRBD1
cdr3_aa: ASSQLGGADGYT

cdr3_length: 13
v_call: TRBV2
d_call: .
cdr3_aa: ARNYRTTLDTEAF

cdr3_length: 12
v_call: TRBV5-1
d_call: .
cdr3_aa: ASSLAVTNHEQY

cdr3_length: 14
v_call: TRBV11-2
d_call: .
cdr3_aa: ASSLVGDSSTDTQY

cdr3_length: 14
v_call: TRBV6-1
d_call: TRBD1
cdr3_aa: ASRDRGQAGNQPQH

cdr3_length: 13
v_call: TRBV10-2
d_call: .
cdr3_aa: AIRVASRSADTQY

cdr3_length: 10
v_call: TRBV2
d_call: TRBD2
cdr3_aa: ASGGGTDTQY

cdr3_length: 14
v_call: TRBV9
d_call: .
cdr3_aa: ASSVVVSSGTGELF

cdr3_length: 13
v_call: TRBV20-1
d_call: TRBD2
cdr3_aa: SAKPSGRETGELF

cdr3_length: 12
v_call: TRBV10-3
d_call: TRBD1
cdr3_aa: ASSGQGPSTEAF

cdr3_length: 12
v_call: TRBV5-1
d_call: .
cdr3_aa: ASSLGQVDYGYT

cdr3_length: 10
v_call: TRBV7-2
d_call: .
cdr3_aa: ASREGQETQY

cdr3_length: 9
v_call: TRBV29-1
d_call: .
cdr3_aa: SVAGSTEAF

cdr3_length: 13
v_call: TRBV5-8
d_call: .
cdr3_aa: AAGRGVLQGEKLF

cdr3_length: 13
v_call: TRBV20-1
d_call: .
cdr3_aa: SARDGQYSNQPQH

cdr3_length: 13
v_call: TRBV2
d_call: .
cdr3_aa: ASMRQGPINQPQH

cdr3_length: 11
v_call: TRBV7-8
d_call: TRBD1
cdr3_aa: ASTDRADTEAF

cdr3_length: 12
v_call: TRBV20-1
d_call: .
cdr3_aa: SASRGLDNSPLH

cdr3_length: 12
v_call: TRBV7-9
d_call: .
cdr3_aa: ASSLKGDIRKLF

cdr3_length: 12
v_call: TRBV2
d_call: TRBD2
cdr3_aa: ASGEGLSTDTQY

cdr3_length: 12
v_call: TRBV2
d_call: TRBD1
cdr3_aa: ASSDRTGGSPLH

cdr3_length: 10
v_call: TRBV20-1
d_call: TRBD1
cdr3_aa: SAHRGLVEQY